One and the same sample provided the 12 T cell receptor beta chains below, sequenced in a study of human T cells and chemical hapten exposure. TCRdb used MiXCR to reprocess the RACE reads, holding one entry per CDR3 protein. This sample has around 130,000 distinct CDR3 sequences, with approximately 12% found just once. Documented time point: patch test 2, 6 weeks after DPC sensitization. Sample treatment: therapeutic diphenylcyclopropenone sensitization with weekly scalp DPC. The sequencing here drew on whole blood, taken in connection with sensitization to the hapten diphenylcyclopropenone (DPC). The receptors were gathered from a woman in her forties or fifties with alopecia areata. Some clones in this sample may be carry-over from other donors' samples.

On this clonotype itself: A much bigger clone sits one base away, suggesting this may be a read error. DNA of the CDR3: TGCAGTGCTAGGTTACCGTCTAGCACAGATACGCAGTGTTTT. Its translation is CSARLPSSTDTQCF. V usage is TRBV20-1 and J usage is TRBJ2-3, with D possibly TRBD2 on 5 matching bases. This CDR3 is built from 14 residues. Germline V gene lookup returns CDR1 DFQATT and CDR2 SNEGSKA (reference sequence).

This clonotype was found many times. The chain employs TRBV11-2 and TRBJ2-1; 9 bases agree with TRBD2. There are 16 residues in the CDR3. Germline loops: CDR1 SGHAT, CDR2 FQNNGV. Germline trimming cut 1 base from V and 4 bases from J; bases unmatched to any gene: 5. In DNA form, the CDR3 reads TGTGCCAGCAGCTTAGTAGCGACTAGCGGTTACAATGAGCAGTTCTTC. Protein sequence: CASSLVATSGYNEQFF.

This clonotype has at least ten counts. The chain combines TRBV7-9 with TRBJ1-3; D ambiguous. Trimming left V 0 bases short and J 3 bases short, with 6 bases between. This CDR3 is built from 14 residues. Germline V gene sequence: CDR1 SEHNR, CDR2 FQNEAQ (reference sequence). DNA of the CDR3: TGTGCCAGCAGCTTAGCAGGGAGTGGAAACACCATATATTTT. It codes for CASSLAGSGNTIYF.

This clonotype was found many times. V is TRBV7-3 and J is TRBJ2-3; 10 nucleotides agree with TRBD2. The V gene end was trimmed by 5 bases and the J gene end by 3 bases; junction bases not matched to a gene: 2. This CDR3 spans 14 amino acids. Germline CDR1 and CDR2: SGHTA and FQGTGA. CDR3 sequence: CASSQAGGTDTQYF. The CDR3 DNA sequence: TGTGCCAGCAGCCAAGCGGGAGGGACAGATACGCAGTATTTT.

The sample holds many counts of this clonotype. V and J are TRBV18 and TRBJ1-2, with D uncertain. V lost 2 bases and J lost 0, with 7 bases in between. The CDR3 is 14 residues long. The germline V gene encodes CDR1 KGHSH and CDR2 LQKENI. The CDR3 bases are TGTGCCAGCTCACCAGGATGGGCTAACTATGGCTACACCTTC. This translates into CASSPGWANYGYTF.

The chain has TRBV4-1 and TRBJ2-3; D is undetermined. Trimming took 0 bases from V and 4 from J, leaving 8 bases between them. Germline V gene lookup returns CDR1 MGHRA and CDR2 YSYEKL. There are 14 residues in the CDR3. CDR3 loop: CASSQEVGPDTQYF. The CDR3 DNA reads TGCGCCAGCAGCCAAGAGGTCGGTCCAGATACGCAGTATTTT.

The table lists this clonotype with a few counts. V usage is TRBV7-9 and J usage is TRBJ2-1, with 11 bases matching TRBD2. The CDR3 contains 15 residues. V trimming: 4 bases; J trimming: 3 bases; junction bases outside the gene matches: 2. Germline values: CDR1 SEHNR, CDR2 FQNEAQ (reference sequence). CDR3 DNA: TGTGCCAGCAGCTCACTAGCGGGAGTCTACAATGAGCAGTTCTTC. Translation gives CASSSLAGVYNEQFF.

The sample holds a few counts of this clonotype. The gene calls are TRBV11-2 and TRBJ2-1; 9 bases line up with TRBD2. V dropped 2 bases and J dropped 9; count of bases not matched to a gene: 2. The CDR3 loop spans 13 amino acids. The germline CDR1 and CDR2 sequences are SGHAT and FQNNGV. This chain's CDR3 is CASSLRRGGEQFF. The CDR3, as DNA: TGTGCCAGCAGCTTAAGGCGGGGGGGTGAGCAGTTCTTC.

This chain links TRBV4-2 with TRBJ2-5, with TRBD2 matching 9 bases. The CDR3 totals 16 residues. Germline V gene lookup returns CDR1 LGHNA and CDR2 YNFKEQ. Unmatched junction bases numbered 8, after V lost 0 bases and J lost 6 bases. CDR3 nucleotide sequence: TGTGCCAGCAGCCAAGAGGGAGCAGCGGGAGGCCAGACCCAGTACTTC. It translates to CASSQEGAAGGQTQYF.

This clonotype was counted between two and nine times. The CDR3 loop reads CASSLPSGTVSSYEQYF. In DNA, the CDR3 is TGCGCCAGCAGCTTGCCTTCCGGGACCGTGAGCTCCTACGAGCAGTACTTC. The chain couples TRBV5-1 to TRBJ2-7; either TRBD1 or TRBD2 may supply D (5 bases each). The germline gives CDR1 SGHRS, CDR2 YFSETQ. V was cut by 1 base and J by 0 bases, with 17 bases left in between. The CDR3 has 17 residues.

This clonotype was detected only a few times. V gene TRBV29-1 combines with J gene TRBJ2-3; no clear D. Germline assignment: CDR1 SQVTM and CDR2 ANQGSEA. V lost 5 bases, J lost 4 bases, and 10 bases lay in between. The CDR3 consists of 12 residues. The CDR3 protein is CSVLTPPDTQYF. The DNA for the CDR3 is TGCAGCGTTTTGACCCCACCAGATACGCAGTATTTT.

At least ten counts were recorded for this clonotype. The chain joins TRBV19 to TRBJ1-5, with unresolved D. There are 12 residues in the CDR3. Germline CDR1 is LNHDA and CDR2 is SQIVND (reference sequence). Between the trimmed V and J ends, which lost 6 bases and 10 bases, there was a span of 13 bases. CDR3 sequence: CASREPGGPQHF. CDR3 DNA sequence: TGTGCCAGTAGAGAACCGGGCGGACCCCAGCATTTT.